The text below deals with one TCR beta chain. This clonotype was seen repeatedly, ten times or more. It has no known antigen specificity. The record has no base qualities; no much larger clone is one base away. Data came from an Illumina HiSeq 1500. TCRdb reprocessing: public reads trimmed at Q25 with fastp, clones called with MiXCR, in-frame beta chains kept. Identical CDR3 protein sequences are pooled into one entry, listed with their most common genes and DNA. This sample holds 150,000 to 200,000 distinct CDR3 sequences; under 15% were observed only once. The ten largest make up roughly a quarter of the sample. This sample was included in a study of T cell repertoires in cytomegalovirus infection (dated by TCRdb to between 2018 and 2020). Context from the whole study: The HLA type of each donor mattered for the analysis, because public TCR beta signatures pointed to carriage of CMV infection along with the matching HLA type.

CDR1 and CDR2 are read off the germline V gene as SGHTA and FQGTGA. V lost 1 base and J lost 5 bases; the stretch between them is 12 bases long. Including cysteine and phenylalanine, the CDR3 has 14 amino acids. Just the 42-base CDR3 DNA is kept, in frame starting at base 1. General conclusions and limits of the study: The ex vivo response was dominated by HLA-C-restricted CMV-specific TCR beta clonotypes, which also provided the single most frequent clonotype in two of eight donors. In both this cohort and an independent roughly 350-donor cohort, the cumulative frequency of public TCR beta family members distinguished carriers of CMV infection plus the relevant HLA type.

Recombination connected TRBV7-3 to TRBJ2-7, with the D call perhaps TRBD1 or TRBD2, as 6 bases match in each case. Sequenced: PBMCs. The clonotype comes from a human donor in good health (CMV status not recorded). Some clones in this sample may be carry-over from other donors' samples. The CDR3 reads CASSLSGTTNEQYF. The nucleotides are TGTGCCAGCAGCTTAAGCGGGACAACCAACGAGCAGTACTTC.